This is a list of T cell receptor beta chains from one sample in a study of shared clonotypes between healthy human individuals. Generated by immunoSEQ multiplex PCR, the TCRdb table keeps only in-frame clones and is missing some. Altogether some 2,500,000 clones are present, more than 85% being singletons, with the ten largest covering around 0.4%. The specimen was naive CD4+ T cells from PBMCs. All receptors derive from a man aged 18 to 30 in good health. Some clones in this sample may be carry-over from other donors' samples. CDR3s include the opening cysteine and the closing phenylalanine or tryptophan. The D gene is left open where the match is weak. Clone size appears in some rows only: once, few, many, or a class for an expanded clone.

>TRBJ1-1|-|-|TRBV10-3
CAISEVWGDEAFF
TGTGCCATCAGTGAAGTTTGGGGGGATGAAGCTTTCTTT
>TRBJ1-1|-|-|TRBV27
CASSFKGWGGTMNTEAFF
TGTGCCAGCAGTTTCAAAGGTTGGGGTGGGACCATGAACACTGAAGCTTTCTTT
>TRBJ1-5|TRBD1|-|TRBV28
CASSSGQGSQPQHF
TGTGCCAGCAGTTCCGGACAGGGAAGTCAGCCCCAGCATTTT
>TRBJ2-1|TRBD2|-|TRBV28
CASSPGTSAQTPHNEQFF
TGTGCCAGCAGTCCCGGGACTAGCGCCCAAACCCCCCACAATGAGCAGTTCTTC
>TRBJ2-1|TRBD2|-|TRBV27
CASSLKSPGLAVYNEQFF
TGTGCCAGCAGTTTAAAGTCCCCGGGACTAGCGGTGTACAATGAGCAGTTCTTC
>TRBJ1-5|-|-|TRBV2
CASSEGGSQPQHF
TGTGCCAGCAGTGAAGGTGGGTCTCAGCCCCAGCATTTT
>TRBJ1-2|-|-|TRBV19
CASSIVPRPLYGYTF
TGTGCCAGTAGTATAGTGCCCCGACCCCTTTATGGCTACACCTTC
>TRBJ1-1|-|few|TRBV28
CASSSTAEAFF
TGTGCCAGCAGTTCAACCGCTGAAGCTTTCTTT
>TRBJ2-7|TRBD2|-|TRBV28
CASRESGTVYSYEQYF
TGTGCCAGCAGGGAGAGCGGGACGGTCTACTCCTACGAGCAGTACTTC
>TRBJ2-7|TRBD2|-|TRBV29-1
CSVSRGLAGPYEQYF
TGCAGCGTCTCACGGGGACTAGCGGGGCCCTACGAGCAGTACTTC
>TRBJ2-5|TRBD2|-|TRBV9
CASSVGLAGIQETQYF
TGTGCCAGCAGCGTTGGGCTAGCGGGAATCCAAGAGACCCAGTACTTC
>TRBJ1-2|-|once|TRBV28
CASSFQDRPNYGYTF
TGTGCCAGCAGTTTTCAGGACAGACCTAACTATGGCTACACCTTC
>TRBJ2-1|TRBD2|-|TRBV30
CACDGTSGRGNEQFF
TGTGCCTGTGACGGGACTAGCGGGAGGGGCAATGAGCAGTTCTTC
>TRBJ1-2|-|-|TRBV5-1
CASSLSFGTYGYTF
TGCGCCAGCAGCTTGAGCTTCGGGACCTATGGCTACACCTTC
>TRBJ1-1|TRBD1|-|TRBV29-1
CSANGQANTEAFF
TGCAGCGCAAATGGACAGGCGAACACTGAAGCTTTCTTT
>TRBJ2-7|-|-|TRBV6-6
CASSFNLKSEYF
TGTGCCAGCAGTTTCAACTTAAAATCAGAATACTTC
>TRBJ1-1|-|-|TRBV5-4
CASSLQGRAEAFF
TGTGCCAGCAGCTTGCAGGGTAGGGCTGAAGCTTTCTTT
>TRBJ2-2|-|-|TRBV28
CASSLWASRPGELFF
TGTGCCAGCAGTTTATGGGCTAGTCGGCCCGGGGAGCTGTTTTTT
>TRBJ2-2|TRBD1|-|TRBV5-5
CASSQGTVTGELFF
TGTGCCAGCAGCCAGGGGACAGTTACCGGGGAGCTGTTTTTT
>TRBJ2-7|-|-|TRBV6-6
CASRYGPGPTYEQYF
TGTGCCAGCAGGTACGGGCCGGGACCCACCTACGAGCAGTACTTC
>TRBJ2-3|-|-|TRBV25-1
CASSYSRRTDTQYF
TGTGCCAGCAGTTACTCGCGGCGTACAGATACGCAGTATTTT
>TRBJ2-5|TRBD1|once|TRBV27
CASSLRPGGETQYF
TGTGCCAGCAGTCTCCGCCCAGGGGGTGAGACCCAGTACTTC